This TCR beta chain was sequenced during a study of neurological immune-mediated disorders. Study-wide findings and caveats: Patients with HTLV-1-associated myelopathy had the highest level of TCR clonal expansion, whereas patients with multiple sclerosis had the lowest level, falling beneath the level found in healthy controls.

TCRdb independently ran MiXCR on the 5' RACE reads; one entry per CDR3 protein. Counted here are a few thousand distinct CDR3 sequences, 20% to 30% occurring once; the ten biggest clones make up roughly 40%. V lost 1 base, J lost 6 bases, and 7 bases stayed unmatched. The CDR3 length is 16 residues. Germline CDR1 is LGHNA and CDR2 is YSLEER. There are many counts of this clonotype. The antigen is undetermined. V is TRBV4-3 and J is TRBJ2-3; 10 positions match TRBD2. Input material: CD8+ T cells from blood. This TCR derives from a woman aged 55-69 years with HTLV-1-associated myelopathy (HAM/TSP). The CDR3: CASSQAPSGGYDTQYF. In DNA form, the CDR3 reads TGCGCCAGCAGCCAAGCCCCTAGCGGGGGCTATGATACGCAGTATTTT.